This T cell receptor (beta chain) comes out of a study of T cells after yellow fever vaccination (dated by TCRdb to 2018 to 2020). For the study in its entirety: The SMART-Seq v4 Ultra Low Input RNA kit was used to prepare libraries from fractions with low cell numbers. To track T-cell clones before and after primary and booster YFV17D yellow fever vaccination, bulk TCR alpha and beta repertoires were sequenced longitudinally. Bulk PBMC replicates and cell subsets were isolated from blood drawn at multiple timepoints before and after both primary and secondary immunization. Two healthy male donors made up the cohort, one aged 18 to 29 years and the other aged 30 to 40 years.

What the research found in general, with its limitations: A small fraction of clonotypes showed up in both the CD4 and CD8 compartments, probably as a result of convergent recombination. Computational filtering was needed because FACS-sorted repertoires could contain abundant contaminating clonotypes from the bulk population. Because only a couple of donors were included in the study, the extent to which the findings can be generalized is limited. Compared with the primary T-cell response, the secondary T-cell response was weaker but faster, peaking on day 5 rather than day 15. After the booster, most clones that had expanded after primary vaccination were detected again (around 97% of CD4 and roughly 86% of CD8), suggesting broad maintenance of memory.

TCR cDNA was synthesized by 5'RACE template switching, which introduced a universal primer site and unique molecular identifiers. cDNA synthesis was primed from both the TCR alpha and TCR beta constant segments. Two PCR steps were used to amplify libraries, with sample barcodes and sequencing adapters being added in the second step. Sequencing of libraries was done on Illumina HiSeq 2500 (2x100 bp) or NovaSeq (2x150 bp). The original pipeline was this. Demultiplexing of reads and collapsing into UMI consensus sequences were performed with MIGEC, and V(D)J alignment was carried out with MiXCR. Using edgeR on replicate PBMC samples, clonotypes were called vaccine-responding if FDR was below 0.01 and the log2 fold change was above 5 up to day 15. CD4 or CD8 identity was assigned to each bulk clonotype according to whether the clonotype was present at higher abundance in the sequenced CD4 repertoire or the sequenced CD8 repertoire. TCRdb reanalyzed the raw reads on its own, using fastp at Q25 for trimming and MiXCR for clone calling, and kept in-frame beta chains. Identical CDR3 proteins give one entry, which carries the most common genes and DNA. What appears here as the V and J calls and clone size reflects TCRdb's work, not the paper's. Recorded for this sample are around 300,000 distinct CDR3 sequences; 10% to 15% of them occurred a single time. The leading ten clones occupy about 0.54% of the sample.

Looking up the germline V gene yields CDR1 SGHRS and CDR2 YFSETQ. V sheds 0 bases and J sheds 8 bases, leaving 9 bases between their ends. The CDR3 numbers 14 residues from cysteine through phenylalanine. Only the CDR3 DNA stays, 42 bases, in frame from base 1. The treatment or condition tag for this specimen amounts to: live attenuated yellow fever vaccine strain. PBMCs were isolated from peripheral blood using a standard Ficoll-Paque protocol. Dynabeads CD4 and CD8 positive selection kits were used to isolate CD4 and CD8 T-cell fractions. TriZol was used to extract RNA from bulk PBMCs, from CD4 and CD8 fractions, and from dextramer-positive and dextramer-negative fractions. In the case of this clonotype: Its antigen is still unknown. Per-nucleotide qualities are absent, and no much larger clonotype sits a single base away.

The sample in question was CD4+ T cells sorted from PBMCs, obtained 45 days after the yellow fever booster vaccination. The V gene is TRBV5-1 and the J gene is TRBJ1-6; a weak D assignment points to TRBD1 (6 bases agree). The receptor comes from a man younger than 45 who received the YFV17D yellow fever vaccine. The DNA sequence follows: TGCGCCAGCAGCTTGGGACAGGATTATTCACCCCTCCACTTT. Its amino acids are CASSLGQDYSPLHF.